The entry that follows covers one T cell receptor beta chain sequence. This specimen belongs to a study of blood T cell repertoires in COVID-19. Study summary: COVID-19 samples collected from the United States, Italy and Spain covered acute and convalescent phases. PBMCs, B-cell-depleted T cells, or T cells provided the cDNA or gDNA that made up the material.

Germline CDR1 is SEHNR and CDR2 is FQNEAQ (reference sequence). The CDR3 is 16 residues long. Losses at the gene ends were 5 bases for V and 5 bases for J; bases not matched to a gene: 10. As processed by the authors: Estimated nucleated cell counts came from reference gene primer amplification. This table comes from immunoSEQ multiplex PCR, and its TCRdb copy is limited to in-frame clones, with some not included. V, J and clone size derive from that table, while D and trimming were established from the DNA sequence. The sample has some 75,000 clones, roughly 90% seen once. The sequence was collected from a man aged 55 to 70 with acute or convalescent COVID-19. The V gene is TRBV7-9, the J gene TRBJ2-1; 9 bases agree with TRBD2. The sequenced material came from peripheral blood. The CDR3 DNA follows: TGTGCCAGCAGCCATTCGCGGGAGGGCCGGAACAATGAGCAGTTCTTC. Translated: CASSHSREGRNNEQFF.